This T cell receptor beta chain was recovered during a study of PD-L1 blockade in urothelial cancer. Study information: About nine tenths of the roughly 30 patients were men whose urothelial cancer was bladder-origin. Patients arrived having already received 0 to 3 prior chemotherapy regimens. At 3 weeks (second dose) and 6 weeks after starting treatment, blood was analyzed. The median number of T cells present in blood samples was roughly 130,000.

CDR1 is MNHEY, CDR2 SMNVEV, per germline (reference sequence). Germline trimming cut 5 bases from V and 5 bases from J; bases unmatched to any gene: 21. This CDR3 region has 18 residues. Repertoires were generated with immunoSEQ multiplex PCR, while TCRdb's copy carries only in-frame clones and drops some. The sample carries 57,000 or so clones, over 75% recorded once. The sequence derives from a man in his 70s with urothelial cancer. The V call is TRBV27, the J call TRBJ2-7, with TRBD2 identical over 7 bases. Sequenced here: PBMCs, sampled around atezolizumab (anti-PD-L1) treatment. The CDR3 coding sequence is TGTGCCAGCAGTCCCGAGTGGGTCCTGGCGGGAGAACCCCACGAGCAGTACTTC. Encoded protein: CASSPEWVLAGEPHEQYF.